These 23 T cell receptor beta chains were sequenced from one sample in a study of control samples from healthy donors and cancer patients. Sequencing was performed with immunoSEQ multiplex PCR; in TCRdb, only in-frame clones are kept and a portion is missing. The sample has about 170,000 clones, 90% to 95% seen once. The sequencing input was blood. The source is a woman aged 60-75 years in good health.

This clone has a single count. This chain links TRBV5-6 with TRBJ1-2, with 9 bases aligning to TRBD1. Germline V gene sequence: CDR1 SGHDT, CDR2 YYEEEE. CDR3 size: 15 residues. Trimming removed 4 bases from V and 7 bases from J; junction bases left unmatched: 11. CDR3: CASSPTNRGQLGYTF. The CDR3 region has the DNA TGTGCCAGCAGCCCGACGAACAGGGGGCAACTTGGCTACACCTTC.

The chain links TRBV5-1 to TRBJ1-3; no definite D call. The length of the CDR3 is 15 residues. Trimming took 2 bases from V and 1 from J, leaving 10 bases between them. The germline V gene has CDR1 SGHRS and CDR2 YFSETQ. This CDR3 is CASSFAGYSGNTIYF. The CDR3 DNA reads as TGCGCCAGCAGCTTTGCGGGTTATTCTGGAAACACCATATATTTT.

J is TRBJ1-2 and V is TRBV25-1, with a weak D call TRBD1 (6 bases). V dropped 3 bases and J dropped 2 bases, with 10 bases sitting between them. The germline V gene encodes CDR1 MGHDK and CDR2 SYGVNS. This CDR3 has 14 residues. The DNA of the CDR3 is TGTGCCAGCAGTGAGTTTGACAGGAACTATGGCTACACCTTC. It specifies CASSEFDRNYGYTF.

The V call is TRBV3-1 (or the pseudogene TRBV3-2), the J call TRBJ1-1; the match to TRBD1 covers 7 bases. The CDR3 runs to 13 residues. V trimming: 7 bases; J trimming: 2 bases; junction bases outside the gene matches: 4. Germline V gives CDR1 LGHDT, CDR2 YNNKEL (reference sequence). Here the CDR3 DNA reads TGTGCCAGCATGGGGACAGCCAACACTGAAGCTTTCTTT. It translates to CASMGTANTEAFF.

The CDR3 DNA reads TGTGCCAGCAGTGATTCCGGCGGAGAAAACTACGAGCAGTACTTC. Protein: CASSDSGGENYEQYF. The chain recombines TRBV25-1 with TRBJ2-7; no reliable D call. Trimming shortened V by 3 bases and J by 3 bases, and 15 bases separated the two germline ends. Germline V gives CDR1 MGHDK, CDR2 SYGVNS. CDR3 length: 15 residues.

This chain links TRBV6-1 with TRBJ1-3, with a possible D match to TRBD1 (5 bases). The germline V gene has CDR1 MNHNS and CDR2 SASEGT. The CDR3 runs to 16 residues. V was shortened by 1 base and J by 0 bases, with 10 bases between the two germline ends. CDR3 sequence reads: CASSEVGETSGNTIYF. DNA for the CDR3: TGTGCCAGCAGTGAAGTAGGGGAGACCTCTGGAAACACCATATATTTT.

This chain joins TRBV14 and TRBJ2-7; 9 bases are shared with TRBD1. J was trimmed by 4 bases and V by 1 base; bases with no gene match: 11. Per the germline V gene, CDR1 is SGHDN and CDR2 is FVKESK. The CDR3 consists of 17 residues. The CDR3 here is CASSQGHRGHFLYEQYF. The CDR3 DNA reads as TGTGCCAGCAGCCAAGGGCACAGGGGGCATTTTTTGTACGAGCAGTACTTC.

The chain's CDR3 is CASSTGLVTILDTQYF. CDR3 DNA: TGTGCCAGCAGCACCGGTTTAGTAACCATCTTGGATACGCAGTATTTT. The rearrangement uses TRBV5-6 and TRBJ2-3; no reliable D call. There are 16 residues in the CDR3. V lost 4 bases and J lost 6, with 21 bases in between. CDR1 and CDR2 from the germline V gene are SGHDT and YYEEEE.

The chain couples TRBV14 to TRBJ1-1; 8 bases match TRBD1. The germline V gene has CDR1 SGHDN and CDR2 FVKESK. The CDR3 extends over 15 amino acids. Trimming took 1 base from V and 3 from J; bases not matched to a gene: 4. The chain's CDR3 is CASSQVPGQDTEAFF. Here the CDR3 DNA reads TGTGCCAGCAGCCAAGTCCCGGGACAGGACACTGAAGCTTTCTTT.

The chain's CDR3 is CASSLVEGGAEAFF. CDR3 DNA sequence: TGTGCCAGCAGCTTAGTTGAGGGGGGTGCTGAAGCTTTCTTT. The chain has TRBV7-9 and TRBJ1-1; weak D call: TRBD1 (6 bases). V was trimmed by 1 base and J by 6 bases, leaving 12 bases between them. Looked up from germline, CDR1 is SEHNR and CDR2 is FQNEAQ (reference sequence). CDR3 length: 14 residues.

The chain employs TRBV27 and TRBJ2-7; the D gene is possibly TRBD1 (5 bases). V shed 5 bases and J shed 3 bases, with 20 bases lying between them. The germline CDR1 and CDR2 sequences are MNHEY and SMNVEV (reference sequence). The CDR3 has 16 amino acids. CDR3 DNA: TGTGCCAGCAGTAGGCAGGGTATGGTTTCTCACTACGAGCAGTACTTC. It specifies CASSRQGMVSHYEQYF.

CDR3 coding DNA: TGTGCCAGCTCACCTCCCGGGACAGACAATGAGCAGTTCTTC. This encodes CASSPPGTDNEQFF. The chain combines TRBV18 with TRBJ2-1; 7 bases fit TRBD1. This CDR3 region has 14 residues. The V and J ends lost 3 bases and 5 bases, in that order; junction bases with no gene match: 4. CDR1 KGHSH and CDR2 LQKENI come from the germline V gene.

This clone was seen a single time. The chain carries TRBV5-4 and TRBJ2-7; 8 bases align to TRBD2. The CDR3 totals 15 residues. The J segment lost 2 bases and the V segment lost 4 bases, leaving 8 bases of the junction unmatched. CDR1 and CDR2 (germline): SGHNT, YYREEE (reference sequence). The CDR3 bases are TGTGCCAGCAGCCCCGGGAGGGGACAAACCTACGAGCAGTACTTC. Translated: CASSPGRGQTYEQYF.

Regarding this clone: The junction departs from germline at one end; a sequencing error may be responsible. V usage is TRBV7-7 and J usage is TRBJ1-3; no reliable D call. The CDR3 has 15 residues. Germline V gene sequence: CDR1 SSHAT, CDR2 FNYEAQ (reference sequence). CDR3 amino acids: CASSSELGSGNTIYF. The CDR3 bases are TGTGCTAGCAGCTCAGAACTGGGGAGTGGAAACACCATATATTTT.

The gene calls are TRBV30 and TRBJ1-6; tentative D call: TRBD1 (5 bases). The CDR3 totals 15 residues. In germline, CDR1 is GTSNPN, CDR2 SVGIG (reference sequence). The V end lost 2 bases, the J end lost 13 bases, and 21 bases lay between the germline ends. CDR3 in DNA: TGTGCCTGGAGTACCAGGGACGGGATAATTCGGCCCCTCCACTTT. The encoded protein is CAWSTRDGIIRPLHF.

This chain connects TRBV11-2 to TRBJ1-1; D is undetermined. The CDR3 loop spans 13 amino acids. Trimming removed 3 bases from V and 4 bases from J, with 9 bases in between. Germline V gene data show CDR1 as SGHAT and CDR2 as FQNNGV. For the CDR3, the DNA is TGTGCCAGCAGCTTCGATTGGGGCACTGAAGCTTTCTTT. It codes for CASSFDWGTEAFF.

V and J are TRBV18 and TRBJ1-1, with D hard to call. The CDR3 sequence is 14 residues long. Deletions cut 3 bases from V and 1 base from J, with 9 bases between. Per germline, CDR1 KGHSH and CDR2 LQKENI. CDR3 bases: TGTGCCAGCTCACCGCCGGGGTGGAACACTGAAGCTTTCTTT. Its protein product is CASSPPGWNTEAFF.

The chain links TRBV11-2 to TRBJ2-1; 16 bases fit TRBD2. Germline V gene data show CDR1 as SGHAT and CDR2 as FQNNGV. CDR3 length: 16 amino acids. Trimming at V came to 5 bases and at J to 10 bases, leaving 8 bases not matched to a gene. The chain's CDR3 is CASSVMGLAGGREQFF. In DNA form, the CDR3 reads TGTGCCAGCAGCGTTATGGGACTAGCGGGGGGGCGGGAGCAGTTCTTC.

The V and J genes are TRBV30 and TRBJ2-5; perhaps TRBD2 as D (7 bases). CDR1 GTSNPN and CDR2 SVGIG come from the germline V gene (reference sequence). The CDR3 length is 13 residues. Deletions cut 4 bases from V and 4 bases from J, with 13 bases between. The CDR3 reads CAWNRGAGETQYF. The CDR3 DNA reads TGTGCCTGGAACCGGGGGGCGGGAGAGACCCAGTACTTC.

Points on this clone: Other DNA sequences in this sample translate to the same CDR3. The chain has TRBV14 and TRBJ1-1; D might be TRBD1 (5 bases). CDR1 SGHDN and CDR2 FVKESK come from the germline V gene. Trimming stripped 2 bases from V and 2 bases from J, with 6 bases between. This CDR3 spans 13 amino acids. CDR3 sequence reads: CASSQQGNTEAFF. CDR3 bases: TGTGCCAGCAGCCAACAGGGCAACACTGAAGCTTTCTTT.

This chain links TRBV7-2 with TRBJ2-7, with D hard to call. This CDR3 comprises 14 residues. The V gene lost 1 base and the J gene lost 5 bases, with 12 bases spanning the gap. Germline assignment: CDR1 SGHTA and CDR2 FQGNSA. CDR3 sequence reads: CASSLGFGVDEQYF. As DNA, the CDR3 is TGTGCCAGCAGCTTAGGGTTCGGCGTGGACGAGCAGTACTTC.

The chain uses TRBV7-3 and TRBJ2-1, with 8 nucleotides matching TRBD2. V shed 5 bases and J 7 bases; nucleotides not matched to a gene: 4. CDR1 SGHTA and CDR2 FQGTGA come from the germline V gene. The CDR3 sequence is 13 residues long. The DNA for the CDR3 is TGTGCCAGCAGCGGCGGGGGGCCGAATGAGCAGTTCTTC. It codes for CASSGGGPNEQFF.

The chain employs TRBV7-9 and TRBJ1-5; maybe TRBD1 (6 bases). V gave up 0 bases and J gave up 2 bases, with 11 bases separating them. There are 16 residues in the CDR3. Per germline, CDR1 SEHNR and CDR2 FQNEAQ (reference sequence). DNA of the CDR3: TGTGCCAGCAGCTTAGCCGGGGAGGGGGGCAATCAGCCCCAGCATTTT. Translating it yields CASSLAGEGGNQPQHF. The full variable domain, in which reference TRBV7-9 and TRBJ1-5 provide the parts outside the CDR3, is DTGVSQNPRHKITKRGQNVTFRCDPISEHNRLYWYRQTLGQGPEFLTYFQNEAQLEKSRLLSDRFSAERPKGSFSTLEIQRTEQGDSAMYLCASSLAGEGGNQPQHFGDGTRLSIL.